The 32 T cell receptor beta chains listed next were all sequenced from one sample in a study of T cells in Graves' hyperthyroidism and ophthalmopathy. Researchers took RNA transcripts and amplified the TCR beta CDR3 regions from them. HTBI primers were used for first-round RT-PCR of the TCR CDR3. TCRdb redid the calling of the multiplex PCR reads with MiXCR, one entry per CDR3 protein. This table holds 40,000 or so distinct CDR3 sequences, 40% to 55% found once. Specimen: blood. These receptor sequences come from a woman between 50 and 59 years old with Graves' hyperthyroidism that later progressed to Graves' ophthalmopathy.

This clonotype was counted ten times or more. The chain uses TRBV12-5 and TRBJ2-1; 8 positions match TRBD1. The CDR3 has 15 amino acids. Germline values: CDR1 LGHNT, CDR2 FRNRAP. The trim removed 5 bases at V and 4 bases at J, leaving 7 bases unmatched. The CDR3 nucleotides are TGTGCTAGTGGTACCCAGGGGGCGTCTTACAATGAGCAGTTCTTC. Its translation: CASGTQGASYNEQFF.

This clonotype was recorded at least ten times. This chain joins TRBV5-1 and TRBJ2-7; TRBD2 agrees at 7 bases. The V segment lost 5 bases and the J segment 5 bases; nucleotides outside the gene matches: 10. Germline V gives CDR1 SGHRS, CDR2 YFSETQ. There are 14 residues in the CDR3. The DNA of the CDR3 is TGCGCCAGCAGGTCCCAACGCGGGAGCGACGAGCAGTACTTC. Its translation is CASRSQRGSDEQYF.

The chain combines TRBV7-2 with TRBJ2-2; 11 bases are shared with TRBD2. This CDR3 has 15 amino acids. Unmatched junction bases numbered 4, after V lost 2 bases and J lost 8 bases. The germline gives CDR1 SGHTA, CDR2 FQGNSA. CDR3 sequence: CASSLTSGSSGELFF. The CDR3, as DNA: TGTGCCAGCAGCTTAACTAGCGGGAGTTCTGGGGAGCTGTTTTTT. Supplemented by reference TRBV7-2 and TRBJ2-2, the full variable domain reads GAGVSQSPSNKVTEKGKDVELRCDPISGHTALYWYRQSLGQGLEFLIYFQGNSAPDKSGLPSDRFSAERTGGSVSTLTIQRTQQEDSAVYLCASSLTSGSSGELFFGEGSRLTVL.

There are many counts of this clonotype. The J gene is TRBJ2-1, the V gene TRBV14; D remains ambiguous. Germline CDR1 and CDR2: SGHDN and FVKESK. There are 15 residues in the CDR3. The ends were cut back, 5 bases at V and 4 bases at J, with 15 bases in the middle. The chain's CDR3 is CASSYRPTAYNEQFF. CDR3 nucleotide sequence: TGTGCCAGCAGCTATCGACCAACAGCTTACAATGAGCAGTTCTTC.

This clonotype is medium-sized (0.01 to 0.1%) in the sample. The chain is built from TRBV7-4 and TRBJ2-7, with D unresolved. The V and J ends lost 0 bases and 3 bases respectively, with 6 bases between them. This CDR3 has 13 amino acids. Germline V lookup: CDR1 SGHVT, CDR2 SQSDAQ. The chain's CDR3 is CASSLAGCYEQYF. CDR3 bases: TGTGCCAGCAGCTTAGCGGGCTGCTACGAGCAGTACTTC.

This clonotype was observed many times. The gene calls are TRBV5-1 and TRBJ2-5; TRBD2 might be the D (5 bases). This CDR3 region has 14 residues. The germline V gene encodes CDR1 SGHRS and CDR2 YFSETQ. Trimming removed 0 bases from V and 0 bases from J, with 6 bases in between. The CDR3 DNA sequence: TGCGCCAGCAGCTTGGGAGCGGACCAAGAGACCCAGTACTTC. This codes for CASSLGADQETQYF.

The table lists this clonotype with many counts. The chain couples TRBV4-1 to TRBJ2-1, with 11 bases matching TRBD1. Germline values: CDR1 MGHRA, CDR2 YSYEKL. The CDR3 extends over 16 amino acids. The junction had 6 bases not matched to a gene; V was cut back by 3 bases and J by 5 bases. Here the CDR3 reads CASSHPDRGLNNEQFF. CDR3 nucleotide sequence: TGCGCCAGCAGCCACCCGGACAGGGGGCTTAACAATGAGCAGTTCTTC.

In this sample, this clonotype turned up many times. The chain recombines TRBV6-1 with TRBJ2-3; the D gene is possibly TRBD1 (5 bases). With 3 bases removed from V and 0 bases from J, the gap between germline ends came to 10 bases. The germline V gene has CDR1 MNHNS and CDR2 SASEGT. The CDR3 length is 15 residues. The CDR3 protein is CASSDQGLSTDTQYF. CDR3 sequence (DNA): TGTGCCAGCAGTGATCAGGGTTTGAGCACAGATACGCAGTATTTT.

The table lists this clonotype with a few counts. CDR3 coding DNA: TGTGCCAGCTCACCTGGCCCGCGTCAGCCCCAGCATTTT. Its protein is CASSPGPRQPQHF. This chain connects TRBV18 to TRBJ1-5; D is uncertain. Germline lookup yields CDR1 KGHSH and CDR2 LQKENI. The V end lost 3 bases, the J end lost 6 bases, and 9 bases lay between the germline ends. The CDR3 extends over 13 amino acids.

This clonotype was observed at least ten times. The V and J genes are TRBV7-9 and TRBJ2-7; D may be TRBD1 (5 bases). Germline CDR1 SEHNR, CDR2 FQNEAQ (reference sequence). There are 13 residues in the CDR3. Trimming pared 5 bases from V and 4 bases from J, leaving 12 bases between. The CDR3 region is CASSHIDSYEQYF. The DNA for the CDR3 is TGTGCCAGCAGCCATATAGACAGTTACGAGCAGTACTTC.

By share, this clonotype counts as medium-sized. This chain links TRBV24-1 with TRBJ2-1, with D perhaps TRBD2 (6 bases). This CDR3 contains 16 residues. Germline-derived CDR1 and CDR2 are KGHDR and SFDVKD. V was shortened by 4 bases and J by 8 bases, with 20 bases between the two germline ends. The DNA of the CDR3 is TGTGCCACCAGTGACCGTGGGAGGACCGGGGCCGATGAGCAGTTCTTC. It is translated as CATSDRGRTGADEQFF.

V gene TRBV28 combines with J gene TRBJ1-3; D gene uncertain. The germline gives CDR1 MDHEN, CDR2 SYDVKM. Trimming removed 2 bases from V and 3 bases from J, with 8 bases in between. There are 14 residues in the CDR3. CDR3 nucleotide sequence: TGTGCCAGCAGTTTAAATCCAGGTGGAAACACCATATATTTT. Its translation is CASSLNPGGNTIYF.

This clonotype ranks as medium-sized. CDR3 DNA sequence: TGTGCCAGCACACGAGGAGGGACAGGGCTTTCACCCCTCCACTTT. Residues: CASTRGGTGLSPLHF. The V gene is TRBV7-9, the J gene TRBJ1-6; 9 positions agree with TRBD1. With 7 bases clipped from V and 9 bases from J, the junction kept 10 bases outside the gene matches. Germline CDR1 is SEHNR and CDR2 is FQNEAQ (reference sequence). The CDR3 runs to 15 residues.

The CDR3: CASLFNTGELFF. The CDR3 DNA is TGTGCCAGCCTCTTCAACACCGGGGAGCTGTTTTTT. The chain recombines TRBV2 with TRBJ2-2; D gene uncertain. The CDR3 covers 12 residues. Germline V gene lookup returns CDR1 SNHLY and CDR2 FYNNEI. The V and J ends lost 8 bases and 2 bases respectively, with 6 bases between them.

Worth noting for this clonotype: An end of the junction does not agree with germline; a read error may underlie this. This rearrangement joins TRBV6-2 or TRBV6-3 to TRBJ1-2; 8 bases fit TRBD1. Germline V CDR1 and CDR2: MNHEY, SVGEGT. This CDR3 has 15 residues. Here the CDR3 DNA reads TGTACCAGCAGTTTTTTCCAGGGGGCCACCTATGGCTACACCTTC. It is translated as CTSSFFQGATYGYTF.

This clonotype has ten or more counts. The chain links TRBV6-2 or TRBV6-3 to TRBJ1-2; D is ambiguous. Trimming shortened V by 4 bases and J by 6 bases, and 3 bases separated the two germline ends. Germline CDR1 and CDR2: MNHEY and SVGEGT. This CDR3 contains 10 residues. CDR3 bases: TGTGCCAGCAGTTCTAATGGCTACACCTTC. Translation gives CASSSNGYTF.

CDR3 coding DNA: TGCAGTGCTAGATTACGGACTGTCAATGAGCAGTTCTTC. Its protein is CSARLRTVNEQFF. The J gene is TRBJ2-1, the V gene TRBV20-1; possibly TRBD2 for D (5 bases). Germline CDR1 DFQATT, CDR2 SNEGSKA (reference sequence). The CDR3 is 13 residues long. V lost 2 bases, J lost 6 bases, and 11 bases lay in between.

The table lists this clonotype with many counts. This CDR3 reads CASCGGAEDNYFCDEQFF. In DNA form, the CDR3 reads TGTGCCAGCTGTGGGGGGGCAGAGGATAATTATTTTTGTGATGAGCAGTTCTTC. This chain uses TRBV6-1 with TRBJ2-1; maybe TRBD2 (7 bases). This CDR3 comprises 18 residues. Germline V lookup: CDR1 MNHNS, CDR2 SASEGT. The V end lost 8 bases, the J end lost 8 bases, and 31 bases lay between the germline ends.

Of note for this clonotype: Without the conserved terminal phenylalanine or tryptophan, this CDR3 likely stems from a read error. The J gene is TRBJ2-5, the V gene TRBV4-3, with 7 positions matching TRBD2. V lost 4 bases to trimming and J lost 11 bases; unmatched junction nucleotides: 10. Germline CDR1 is LGHNA and CDR2 is YSLEER. The CDR3 is 13 residues long. This chain's CDR3 is CASSLERGSTQYC. In nucleotides, the CDR3 is TGCGCCAGCAGCCTCGAACGCGGGAGTACACAGTACTGC.

This clonotype was counted between two and nine times. The CDR3 region has the DNA TGTGCCAGCTCACCGGCGCAGGGGTCCTACAATGAGCAGTTCTTC. Encoded protein: CASSPAQGSYNEQFF. The V gene is TRBV7-7, the J gene TRBJ2-1; perhaps TRBD1 as D (6 bases). Trimming took 8 bases from V and 1 from J, leaving 15 bases between them. Germline V gives CDR1 SSHAT, CDR2 FNYEAQ (reference sequence). This CDR3 is built from 15 residues.

This chain connects TRBV9 to TRBJ1-6; 7 bases match TRBD1. Germline V CDR1 and CDR2: SGDLS, YYNGEE. This CDR3 comprises 15 residues. J lost 10 bases, V lost 0 bases, and 7 bases had no gene match. CDR3 region: CASSVAWDSGSPLHF. The CDR3 DNA is TGTGCCAGCAGCGTAGCTTGGGACAGCGGGTCACCCCTCCACTTT.

As concerns this clonotype: One junction end disagrees with the germline gene, perhaps due to a read error. This chain's CDR3 is CASSSGTGGSIETQHF. CDR3 bases: TGCGCCAGCAGCTCCGGGACTGGCGGGAGCATAGAGACCCAGCACTTC. The chain employs TRBV5-1 and TRBJ2-5; 7 bases are shared with TRBD2. Germline V gene data show CDR1 as SGHRS and CDR2 as YFSETQ. This CDR3 has 16 amino acids. Supplemented by reference TRBV5-1 and TRBJ2-5, the full variable domain reads KAGVTQTPRYLIKTRGQQVTLSCSPISGHRSVSWYQQTPGQGLQFLFEYFSETQRNKGNFPGRFSGRQFSNSRSEMNVSTLELGDSALYLCASSSGTGGSIETQHFGPGTRLLVL.

This clonotype was recorded at least ten times. The chain combines TRBV6-2 or TRBV6-3 with TRBJ2-1; 11 bases align to TRBD2. CDR1 MNHEY and CDR2 SVGEGT come from the germline V gene. This CDR3 contains 15 residues. Trimming took 0 bases from V and 6 from J; bases not matched to a gene: 1. In DNA form, the CDR3 reads TGTGCCAGCAGTTACTCCCTAGCGGGAGGCAATGAGCAGTTCTTC. This encodes CASSYSLAGGNEQFF.

A single count supports this clonotype. Germline and junction disagree at one end, which may indicate a read error. The CDR3, as DNA: TGTGCCTGCAGCCAAAGGACAGGACAATCTTACGAGCAGTACTTC. It yields the protein CACSQRTGQSYEQYF. This chain connects TRBV14 to TRBJ2-7, with 7 bases matching TRBD1. This CDR3 has 15 amino acids. Germline V CDR1 and CDR2: SGHDN, FVKESK.

In its sample, this clonotype was seen many times. The genes are TRBV20-1 and TRBJ2-3, with 15 bases identical to TRBD2. Germline-derived CDR1 and CDR2 are DFQATT and SNEGSKA (reference sequence). The CDR3 has 18 residues. The ends lost 4 bases at V and 1 base at J; junction bases unmatched: 9. DNA of the CDR3: TGCAGTGCTAAGGAACCGGGACTAGCGGGAGGTCGCACAGATACGCAGTATTTT. Translated, it gives CSAKEPGLAGGRTDTQYF.

The chain joins TRBV20-1 to TRBJ1-2, with D unresolved. The ends were cut back, 0 bases at V and 2 bases at J, with 10 bases in the middle. The CDR3 consists of 14 residues. Germline assignment: CDR1 DFQATT and CDR2 SNEGSKA (reference sequence). The CDR3 region has the DNA TGCAGTGCTAGAGATGGGGTGAGGAACTATGGCTACACCTTC. Translating it yields CSARDGVRNYGYTF.

By proportion, this clonotype is medium-sized (0.01 to 0.1%). This chain connects TRBV7-9 to TRBJ1-6; D remains unclear. CDR1 SEHNR and CDR2 FQNEAQ come from the germline V gene (reference sequence). V lost 6 bases to trimming and J lost 5 bases, with 14 bases between them. This CDR3 has 15 amino acids. The CDR3 is CASSLGWRDNSPLHF. DNA of the CDR3: TGTGCCAGCAGTCTCGGGTGGAGGGATAATTCACCCCTCCACTTT.

This clonotype was counted ten times or more. A much bigger clone sits one base away, suggesting this may be a read error. The V call is TRBV5-8, the J call TRBJ2-1; TRBD1 is a possible D gene (5 bases). The CDR3 has 14 residues. V lost 3 bases to trimming and J lost 8 bases, with 15 bases between them. Germline loops: CDR1 SGHTS, CDR2 YDEGEE. This CDR3 is CASSSVGQYDEQFF. The DNA for the CDR3 is TGTGCCAGCAGCTCGGTGGGGCAGTACGATGAGCAGTTCTTC.

This clonotype appeared many times. The V gene is TRBV5-4, the J gene TRBJ1-1; 9 bases are shared with TRBD1. The CDR3 consists of 13 residues. The V and J ends lost 4 bases and 7 bases, in that order; junction bases with no gene match: 5. Germline values: CDR1 SGHNT, CDR2 YYREEE (reference sequence). The CDR3 region is CASSLTGGVEAFF. The CDR3 bases are TGTGCCAGCAGCCTGACAGGGGGAGTTGAAGCTTTCTTT.

The J gene is TRBJ1-1, the V gene TRBV20-1; 8 bases are shared with TRBD1. Germline CDR1 DFQATT, CDR2 SNEGSKA (reference sequence). The CDR3 has 15 amino acids. V lost 6 bases to trimming and J lost 2 bases; unmatched junction nucleotides: 11. CDR3: CSAPRPGGCNTEAFF. The CDR3 bases are TGCAGTGCCCCAAGACCAGGGGGCTGCAACACTGAAGCTTTCTTT.

The chain uses TRBV30 and TRBJ1-4; D not resolved. Germline CDR1 GTSNPN, CDR2 SVGIG (reference sequence). The CDR3 covers 14 residues. V gave up 2 bases and J gave up 8 bases, with 15 bases separating them. The CDR3 DNA reads as TGTGCCTGGAGTCGAGGACCGACGGGGGAAAAACTGTTTTTT. This encodes CAWSRGPTGEKLFF.

This clonotype was observed a handful of times. An end of the junction differs from the germline gene, which may be a read error. CDR3 in amino acids: CAGSLSGDTNQPQHF. The CDR3 bases are TGCGCCGGCAGCTTGTCTGGGGACACGAATCAGCCCCAACATTTT. The chain has TRBV5-1 and TRBJ1-5, with D perhaps matching TRBD1 (6 bases). Germline CDR1 SGHRS, CDR2 YFSETQ. The CDR3 extends over 15 amino acids.